One and the same sample provided the 10 T cell receptor beta chains below, sequenced in a study of cytomegalovirus exposure and HLA in healthy donors. The study ran its PCR with 60 Vbeta and 13 Jbeta primers. The method was immunoSEQ multiplex PCR; TCRdb's version includes in-frame clones alone and lacks a portion of them. Here the sample spans around 140,000 clones, about 78% being singletons. Material: PBMCs. The receptors derive from a female donor in good health and CMV-seronegative.

On this clone itself: Within the sample, other DNA sequences also encode this same CDR3. V gene TRBV5-1 combines with J gene TRBJ2-3; weak D call: TRBD2 (5 bases). The CDR3 totals 13 residues. V was shortened by 4 bases and J by 5 bases, with 11 bases between the two germline ends. Germline CDR1 reads SGHRS; CDR2 reads YFSETQ. In DNA, the CDR3 is TGCGCCAGCAGCCTTTTAGGAGGAGATACGCAGTATTTT. This gives the protein CASSLLGGDTQYF. Full variable domain (outside the CDR3, taken from reference TRBV5-1 and TRBJ2-3): KAGVTQTPRYLIKTRGQQVTLSCSPISGHRSVSWYQQTPGQGLQFLFEYFSETQRNKGNFPGRFSGRQFSNSRSEMNVSTLELGDSALYLCASSLLGGDTQYFGPGTRLTVL.

The chain is built from TRBV6-5 and TRBJ2-1; weak D call: TRBD2 (5 bases). The CDR3 runs to 13 residues. V lost 6 bases to trimming and J lost 3 bases, with 9 bases between them. Germline V gene lookup returns CDR1 MNHEY and CDR2 SVGAGI. The CDR3 sequence is CASSTTSYNEQFF. The CDR3, as DNA: TGTGCCAGCAGCACCACTAGCTACAATGAGCAGTTCTTC.

The chain links TRBV7-9 to TRBJ1-1; D might be TRBD1 (6 bases). V was cut by 2 bases and J by 1 base, with 14 bases left in between. The germline V gene encodes CDR1 SEHNR and CDR2 FQNEAQ (reference sequence). This CDR3 has 16 amino acids. CDR3 region: CASSLLRGGGNTEAFF. In DNA, the CDR3 is TGTGCCAGCAGCTTATTACGGGGAGGGGGGAACACTGAAGCTTTCTTT.

The rearrangement links TRBV7-2 to TRBJ2-5; TRBD2 matches 9 bases. Per the germline V gene, CDR1 is SGHTA and CDR2 is FQGNSA. CDR3 length equals 16 residues. The V segment lost 4 bases and the J segment 2 bases; nucleotides outside the gene matches: 8. This CDR3 is CASSSTRLAEQETQYF. CDR3 nucleotide sequence: TGTGCCAGCAGCTCAACGAGACTAGCGGAGCAAGAGACCCAGTACTTC. The whole variable domain, filled in from reference TRBV7-2 and TRBJ2-5, reads GAGVSQSPSNKVTEKGKDVELRCDPISGHTALYWYRQSLGQGLEFLIYFQGNSAPDKSGLPSDRFSAERTGGSVSTLTIQRTQQEDSAVYLCASSSTRLAEQETQYFGPGTRLLVL.

This chain joins TRBV5-6 and TRBJ1-1; possible D gene TRBD1, 6 bases. V lost 2 bases and J 2 bases, leaving 10 bases between the germline ends. The CDR3 extends over 14 amino acids. Germline CDR1 and CDR2: SGHDT and YYEEEE. The CDR3 DNA follows: TGTGCCAGCAGCTTTGGACAGACCAACACTGAAGCTTTCTTT. Translated, it gives CASSFGQTNTEAFF.

The chain couples TRBV29-1 to TRBJ2-7; 9 bases align to TRBD2. The CDR3 contains 17 residues. The V gene end was trimmed by 6 bases and the J gene end by 4 bases; junction bases not matched to a gene: 19. Germline values: CDR1 SQVTM, CDR2 ANQGSEA. The CDR3 bases are TGCAGCGTACTAACCCGCCCGGGCGGGAGGGCCATTTACGAGCAGTACTTC. Translated, it gives CSVLTRPGGRAIYEQYF.

The CDR3 sequence: CASSLGVGRGHDEQYF. In DNA form, the CDR3 reads TGTGCCAGCAGCTTAGGGGTAGGCAGGGGGCATGACGAGCAGTACTTC. J is TRBJ2-7 and V is TRBV7-9; 8 positions agree with TRBD1. There are 16 residues in the CDR3. CDR1 is SEHNR, CDR2 FQNEAQ, per germline (reference sequence). Trimming took 1 base from V and 5 from J; bases not matched to a gene: 10.

V usage is TRBV4-3 and J usage is TRBJ2-3; 11 bases line up with TRBD2. Germline CDR1 reads LGHNA; CDR2 reads YSLEER. There are 16 residues in the CDR3. The V and J ends lost 5 bases and 4 bases, in that order; junction bases with no gene match: 8. The chain's CDR3 is CASSSTGTSGSDTQYF. In DNA form, the CDR3 reads TGCGCCAGCAGCTCTACCGGGACTAGCGGTTCAGATACGCAGTATTTT.

The rearrangement uses TRBV5-4 and TRBJ1-1, with TRBD1 matching 11 bases. This CDR3 region has 16 residues. Germline CDR1 SGHNT, CDR2 YYREEE (reference sequence). V shed 2 bases, J shed 4 bases, and the junction held 7 bases outside the gene matches. Here the CDR3 DNA reads TGTGCCAGCAGCTTTTCGGACAGGGGGCAAGGCACTGAAGCTTTCTTT. Amino acids: CASSFSDRGQGTEAFF.

The V and J genes are TRBV10-3 and TRBJ2-1; the D gene is possibly TRBD1 (6 bases). The germline gives CDR1 ENHRY, CDR2 SYGVKD. The CDR3 is made up of 14 amino acids. V lost 8 bases and J lost 5, with 16 bases in between. In DNA form, the CDR3 reads TGTGCCATCGGTGCCCAGGGGCAGAACAATGAGCAGTTCTTC. Protein product: CAIGAQGQNNEQFF.